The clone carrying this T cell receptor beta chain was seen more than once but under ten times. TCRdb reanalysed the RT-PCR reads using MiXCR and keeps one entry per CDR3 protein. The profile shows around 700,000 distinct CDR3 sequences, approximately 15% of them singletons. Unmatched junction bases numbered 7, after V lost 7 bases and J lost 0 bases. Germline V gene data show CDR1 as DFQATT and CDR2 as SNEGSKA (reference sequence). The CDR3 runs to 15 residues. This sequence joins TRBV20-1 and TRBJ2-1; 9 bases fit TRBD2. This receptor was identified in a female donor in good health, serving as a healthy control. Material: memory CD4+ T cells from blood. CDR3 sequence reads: CSVTSGSSSYNEQFF. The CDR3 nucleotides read TGCAGTGTGACTAGCGGTTCTAGCTCCTACAATGAGCAGTTCTTC.